This T cell receptor beta chain comes out of a study of blood T cells in healthy people across ages (dated by TCRdb to the mid-2010s). Regarding the complete study: In model experiments, template switching captured about one uniquely barcoded TCR beta cDNA molecule for every two T cells. Using deep sequencing normalized with unique cDNA molecular identifiers, the study measured how TCR beta repertoire diversity changes with age. The donors were split into four age groups: young (average 16 years), middle-aged (about 40), aged (approximately 59) and long-lived (more than 80). To avoid experimental bias, donors of different ages were spread randomly across the sequencing lanes. For two donors (one aged 18 to 30 and one aged 80 or older), the study analyzed two additional independent replicas of 1 million unique cDNA reads from the same blood draw.

Library construction relied on 5' RACE. A second roughly 6 to 12 cycle PCR used a sample-barcoded 5' primer and a J-beta primer mix. A template-switch 5' adaptor carrying 12 random nucleotides introduced a unique molecular identifier onto each TCR beta cDNA molecule. Each sample yielded at least 2.5 million CDR3-containing paired-end reads. All of the RNA was converted into first-strand cDNA using the Mint cDNA synthesis kit, with a TRBC-specific oligonucleotide serving as the primer. After uracil-DNA glycosylase treatment, a first 18-cycle PCR used universal primers M1SS and BC2_uni_R on all cDNA. The authors processed their data as follows. For normalization, 1 million high-quality reads were randomly selected from each sample, with every read carrying a distinct molecular identifier. Instead of being binned into consensus sequences, reads that shared molecular identifiers were thrown out. CDR3 identification, clonotype clustering and error correction used MiTCR with a Q25 quality threshold and the strictest error-elimination algorithm. Lower-bound total TCR beta diversity was estimated with a nonparametric unseen species model using Euler transformation. TCRdb trimmed the raw reads at Q25, called clones with MiXCR and kept productive beta chains. Rows are unified per CDR3 protein, each entry keeping the most common DNA and genes. The V and J calls were not made by the authors but by TCRdb's processing. Counted in this sample were approximately 2,000,000 distinct CDR3 sequences; approximately 39% of them appeared once. The ten top clones hold roughly 24% of the sample.

What the authors observed across the whole study: The CMV infection status of donors was not known, potentially confounding age-related changes in expanded clonotypes. A strong correlation was found between observed TCR beta diversity and the percentage of naive T cells measured by flow cytometry. As age increased, observed TCR beta diversity per million T cells dropped in a roughly linear way, and a significant reduction was already evident by age 40. Conclusive comparison of naive and antigen-experienced compartments was prevented by the profiling of bulk unsorted PBMCs. Estimates of total diversity based on one million sequenced T cells were considered lower bounds and underestimates. Compared with the aged group, the long-lived group had more naive CD4+ T cells, fewer expanded clones and increased TCR diversity, a pattern suggesting age selection.

The 40 or so donors, aged about 6 to 95 years, were systemically healthy Caucasian individuals from Russia. Around 10 milliliters of peripheral blood were collected from each donor into EDTA-treated Vacutainer tubes. Ficoll-Paque density-gradient centrifugation was used to isolate PBMCs, with at least 6 million per sample. Trizol reagent was used to extract total RNA from the PBMCs, yielding at least 5.5 micrograms per sample. For every donor, flow cytometry on a PBMC aliquot measured the percentage of naive CD45RAhigh/CD27high T cells. Comment on this clonotype: Its target antigen remains unknown. Qualities for individual bases were not recorded, and no much larger clone is one base off.

Reading from cysteine to phenylalanine, the CDR3 counts 15 amino acids. The retained sequence is limited to the CDR3, 45 bases, with the frame set at the first base. At the junction V is shortened by 1 base and J by 8 bases; bases outside the gene matches: 9. The germline V gene supplies CDR1 SGHTA and CDR2 FQGNSA. Recombination connected TRBV7-2 to TRBJ1-2; 8 bases in the middle match TRBD1. The clonotype was recovered from a human donor in good health. Sequences were obtained from blood. This receptor has the CDR3 CASSLVGTGGGGYTF. The DNA reads as follows: TGTGCCAGCAGCTTAGTGGGTACAGGGGGAGGGGGCTACACCTTC. The CDR3 plus the reference TRBV7-2 and TRBJ1-2 genes for the other parts give the full variable domain: GAGVSQSPSNKVTEKGKDVELRCDPISGHTALYWYRQSLGQGLEFLIYFQGNSAPDKSGLPSDRFSAERTGGSVSTLTIQRTQQEDSAVYLCASSLVGTGGGGYTFGSGTRLTVV.